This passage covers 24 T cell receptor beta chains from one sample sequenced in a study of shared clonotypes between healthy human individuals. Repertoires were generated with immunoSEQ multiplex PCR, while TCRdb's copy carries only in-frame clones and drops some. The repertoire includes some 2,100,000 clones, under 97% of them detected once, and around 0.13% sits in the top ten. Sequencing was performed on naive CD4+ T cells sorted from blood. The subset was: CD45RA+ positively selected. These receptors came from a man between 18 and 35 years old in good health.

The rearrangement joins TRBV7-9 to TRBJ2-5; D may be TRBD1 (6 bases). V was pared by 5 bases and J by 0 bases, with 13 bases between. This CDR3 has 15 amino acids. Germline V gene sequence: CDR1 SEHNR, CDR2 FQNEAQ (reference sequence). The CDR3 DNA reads TGTGCCAGCAGCCCACCTACAGGGAACCAAGAGACCCAGTACTTC. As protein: CASSPPTGNQETQYF.

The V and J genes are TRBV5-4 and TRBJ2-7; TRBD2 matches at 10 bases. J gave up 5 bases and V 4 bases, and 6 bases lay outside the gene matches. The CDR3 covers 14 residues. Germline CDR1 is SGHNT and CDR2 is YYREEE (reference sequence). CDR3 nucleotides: TGTGCCAGCAGCCACTCTAGCGGGAGTAACGAGCAGTACTTC. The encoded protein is CASSHSSGSNEQYF.

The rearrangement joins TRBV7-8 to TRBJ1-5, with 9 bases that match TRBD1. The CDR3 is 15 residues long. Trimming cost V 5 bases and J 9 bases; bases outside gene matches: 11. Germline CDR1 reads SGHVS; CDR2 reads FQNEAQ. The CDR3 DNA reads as TGTGCCAGCAGCGGACTTCCGGGACAGGGTGGGCCCCAGCATTTT. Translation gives CASSGLPGQGGPQHF.

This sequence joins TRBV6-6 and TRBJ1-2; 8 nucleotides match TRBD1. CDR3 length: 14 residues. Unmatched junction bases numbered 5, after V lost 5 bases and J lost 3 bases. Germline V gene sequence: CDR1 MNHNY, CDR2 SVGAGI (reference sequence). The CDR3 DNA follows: TGTGCCAGCAGTCTGACAGGGGAGGACTATGGCTACACCTTC. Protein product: CASSLTGEDYGYTF.

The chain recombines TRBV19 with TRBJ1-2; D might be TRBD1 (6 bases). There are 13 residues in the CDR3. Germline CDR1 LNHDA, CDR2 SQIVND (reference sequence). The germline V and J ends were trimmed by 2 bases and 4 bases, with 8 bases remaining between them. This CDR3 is CASSITGAYGYTF. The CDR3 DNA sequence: TGTGCCAGTAGTATAACGGGGGCCTATGGCTACACCTTC. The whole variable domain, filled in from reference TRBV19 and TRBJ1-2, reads DGGITQSPKYLFRKEGQNVTLSCEQNLNHDAMYWYRQDPGQGLRLIYYSQIVNDFQKGDIAEGYSVSREKKESFPLTVTSAQKNPTAFYLCASSITGAYGYTFGSGTRLTVV.

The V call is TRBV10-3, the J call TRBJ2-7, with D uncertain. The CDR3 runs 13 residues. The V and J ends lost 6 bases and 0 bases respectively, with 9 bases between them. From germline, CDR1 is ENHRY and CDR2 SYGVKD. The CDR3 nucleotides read TGTGCCATCAGGCCCCTCGGCTCCTACGAGCAGTACTTC. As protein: CAIRPLGSYEQYF.

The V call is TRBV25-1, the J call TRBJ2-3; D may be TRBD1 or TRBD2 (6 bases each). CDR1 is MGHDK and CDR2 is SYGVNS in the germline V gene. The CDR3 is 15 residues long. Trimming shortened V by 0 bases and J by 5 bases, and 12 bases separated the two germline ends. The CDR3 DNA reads TGTGCCAGCAGTGAATATCGGGGGCAGGAAGATACGCAGTATTTT. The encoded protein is CASSEYRGQEDTQYF.

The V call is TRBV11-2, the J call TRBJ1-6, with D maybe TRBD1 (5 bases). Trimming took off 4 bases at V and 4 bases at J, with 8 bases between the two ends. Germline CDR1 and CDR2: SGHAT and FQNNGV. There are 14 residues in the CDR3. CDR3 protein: CASSSWGYNSPLHF. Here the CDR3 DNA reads TGTGCCAGCAGCTCGTGGGGGTATAATTCACCCCTCCACTTT.

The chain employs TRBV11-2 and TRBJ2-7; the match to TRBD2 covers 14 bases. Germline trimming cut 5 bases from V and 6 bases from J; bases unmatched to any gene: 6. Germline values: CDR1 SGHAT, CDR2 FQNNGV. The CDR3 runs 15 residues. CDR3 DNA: TGTGCCAGCAGCCCGACTAGCGGGAGGGAAGGCGAGCAGTACTTC. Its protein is CASSPTSGREGEQYF.

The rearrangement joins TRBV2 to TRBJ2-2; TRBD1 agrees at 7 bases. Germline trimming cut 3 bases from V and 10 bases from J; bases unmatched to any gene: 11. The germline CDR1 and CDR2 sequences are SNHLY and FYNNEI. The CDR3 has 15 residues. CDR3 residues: CASSDIDRVFAELFF. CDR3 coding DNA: TGTGCCAGCAGTGATATAGACAGGGTATTTGCGGAGCTGTTTTTT.

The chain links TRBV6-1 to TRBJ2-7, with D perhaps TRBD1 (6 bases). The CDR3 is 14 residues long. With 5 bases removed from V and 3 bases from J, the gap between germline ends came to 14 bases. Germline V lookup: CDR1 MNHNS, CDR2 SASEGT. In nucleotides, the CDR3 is TGTGCCAGCAGTAAAAGCCCAGGGGACTACGAGCAGTACTTC. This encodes CASSKSPGDYEQYF.

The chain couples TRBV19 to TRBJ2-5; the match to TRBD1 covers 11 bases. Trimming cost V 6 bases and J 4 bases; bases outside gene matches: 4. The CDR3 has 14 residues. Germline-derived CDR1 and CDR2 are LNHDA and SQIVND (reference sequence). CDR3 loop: CASRPGTGGETQYF. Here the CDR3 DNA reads TGTGCCAGTAGGCCCGGGACAGGGGGAGAGACCCAGTACTTC.

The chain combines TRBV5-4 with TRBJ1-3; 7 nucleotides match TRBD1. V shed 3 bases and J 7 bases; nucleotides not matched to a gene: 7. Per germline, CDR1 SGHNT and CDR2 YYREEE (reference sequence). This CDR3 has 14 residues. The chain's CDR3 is CASSSDRDGNTIYF. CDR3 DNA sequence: TGTGCCAGCAGCTCTGACAGGGATGGGAACACCATATATTTT. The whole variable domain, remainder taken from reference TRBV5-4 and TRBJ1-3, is ETGVTQSPTHLIKTRGQQVTLRCSSQSGHNTVSWYQQALGQGPQFIFQYYREEENGRGNFPPRFSGLQFPNYSSELNVNALELDDSALYLCASSSDRDGNTIYFGEGSWLTVV.

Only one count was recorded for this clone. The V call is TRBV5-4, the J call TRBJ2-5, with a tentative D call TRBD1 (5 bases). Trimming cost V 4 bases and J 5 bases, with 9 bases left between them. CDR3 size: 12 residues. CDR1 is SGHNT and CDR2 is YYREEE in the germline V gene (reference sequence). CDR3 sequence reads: CASSNPGETQYF. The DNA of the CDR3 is TGTGCCAGCAGCAACCCAGGGGAGACCCAGTACTTC.

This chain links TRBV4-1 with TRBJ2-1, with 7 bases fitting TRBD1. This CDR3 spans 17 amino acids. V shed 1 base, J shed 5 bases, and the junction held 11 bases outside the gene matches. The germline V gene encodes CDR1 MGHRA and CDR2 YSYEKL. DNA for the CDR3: TGCGCCAGCAGCCAAGCCCTAGACAGGGTGCCCCACAATGAGCAGTTCTTC. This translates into CASSQALDRVPHNEQFF.

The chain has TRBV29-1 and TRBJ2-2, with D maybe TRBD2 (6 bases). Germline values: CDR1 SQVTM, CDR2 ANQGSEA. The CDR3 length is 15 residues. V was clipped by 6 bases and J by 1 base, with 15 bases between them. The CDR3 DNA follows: TGCAGCGTCAGGGACTCCAGAAAGAACACCGGGGAGCTGTTTTTT. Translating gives CSVRDSRKNTGELFF.

In nucleotides, the CDR3 is TGCGCCAGCAGCTTGGATGGGGGTCACACTGAAGCTTTCTTT. Its protein product is CASSLDGGHTEAFF. This chain uses TRBV5-1 with TRBJ1-1; D might be TRBD1 (5 bases). Germline CDR1 is SGHRS and CDR2 is YFSETQ. Trimming stripped 0 bases from V and 3 bases from J, with 9 bases between. This CDR3 is built from 14 residues.

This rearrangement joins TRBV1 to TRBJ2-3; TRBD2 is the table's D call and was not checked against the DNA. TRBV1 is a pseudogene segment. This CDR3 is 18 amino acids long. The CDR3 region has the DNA TGCACCAGCAGCCAAGATCCTCCCTTCCGACTAGCAGGAGATACGCAGTATTTT. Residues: CTSSQDPPFRLAGDTQYF.

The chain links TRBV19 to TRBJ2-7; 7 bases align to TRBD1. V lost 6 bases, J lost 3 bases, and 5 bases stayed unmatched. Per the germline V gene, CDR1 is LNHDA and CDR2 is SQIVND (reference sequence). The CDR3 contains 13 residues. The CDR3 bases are TGTGCCAGTAGGGGGGACAGAAGCTACGAGCAGTACTTC. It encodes CASRGDRSYEQYF.

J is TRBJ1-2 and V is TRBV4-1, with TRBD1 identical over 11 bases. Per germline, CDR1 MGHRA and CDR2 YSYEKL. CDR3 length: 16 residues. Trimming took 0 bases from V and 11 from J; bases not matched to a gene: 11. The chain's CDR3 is CASSQDGWDRGAGYTF. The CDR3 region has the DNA TGCGCCAGCAGCCAAGACGGTTGGGACAGGGGGGCTGGTTACACCTTC.

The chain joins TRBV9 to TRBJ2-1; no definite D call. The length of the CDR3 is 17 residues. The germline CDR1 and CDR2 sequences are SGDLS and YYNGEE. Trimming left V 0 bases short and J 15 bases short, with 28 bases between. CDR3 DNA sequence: TGTGCCAGCAGCGTAGCTATGTGGGCCCCAAATTTACCCGGTCTGTTCTTC. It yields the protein CASSVAMWAPNLPGLFF.

CDR3 sequence: CASRPPGQGNYGYTF. CDR3 DNA sequence: TGTGCCAGTCGACCCCCGGGACAGGGGAACTATGGCTACACCTTC. This sequence joins TRBV6-1 and TRBJ1-2, with 10 bases lining up with TRBD1. Germline values: CDR1 MNHNS, CDR2 SASEGT. The CDR3 has 15 amino acids. V gave up 9 bases and J gave up 2 bases; unmatched junction bases: 9.

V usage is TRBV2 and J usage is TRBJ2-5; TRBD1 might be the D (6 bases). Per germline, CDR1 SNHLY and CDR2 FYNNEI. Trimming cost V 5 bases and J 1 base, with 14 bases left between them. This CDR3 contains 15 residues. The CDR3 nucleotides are TGTGCCAGCAGTCAATGGACAGCCTCCCAAGAGACCCAGTACTTC. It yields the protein CASSQWTASQETQYF. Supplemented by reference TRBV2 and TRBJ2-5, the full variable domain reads EPEVTQTPSHQVTQMGQEVILRCVPISNHLYFYWYRQILGQKVEFLVSFYNNEISEKSEIFDDQFSVERPDGSNFTLKIRSTKLEDSAMYFCASSQWTASQETQYFGPGTRLLVL.

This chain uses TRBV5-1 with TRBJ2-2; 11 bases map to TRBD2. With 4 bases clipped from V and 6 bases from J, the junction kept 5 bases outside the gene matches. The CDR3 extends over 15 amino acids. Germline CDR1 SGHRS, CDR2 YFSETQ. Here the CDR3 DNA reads TGCGCCAGCAGCCTAGCGGGGGGTCCCGCCGGGGAGCTGTTTTTT. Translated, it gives CASSLAGGPAGELFF.